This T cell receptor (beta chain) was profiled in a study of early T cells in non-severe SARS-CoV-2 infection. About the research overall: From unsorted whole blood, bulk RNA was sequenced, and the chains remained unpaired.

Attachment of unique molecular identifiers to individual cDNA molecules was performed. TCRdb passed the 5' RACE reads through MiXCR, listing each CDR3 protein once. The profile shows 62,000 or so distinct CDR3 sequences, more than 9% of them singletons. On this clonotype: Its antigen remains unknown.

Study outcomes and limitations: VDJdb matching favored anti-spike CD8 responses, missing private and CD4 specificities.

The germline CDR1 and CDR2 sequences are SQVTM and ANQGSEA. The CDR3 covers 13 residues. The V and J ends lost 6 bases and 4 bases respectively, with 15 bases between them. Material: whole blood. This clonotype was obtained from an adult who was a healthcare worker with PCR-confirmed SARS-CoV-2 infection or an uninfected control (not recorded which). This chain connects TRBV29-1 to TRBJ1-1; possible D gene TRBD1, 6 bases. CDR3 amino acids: CSVYRVGFTEAFF. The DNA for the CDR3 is TGCAGCGTGTACAGGGTTGGTTTCACTGAAGCTTTCTTT.